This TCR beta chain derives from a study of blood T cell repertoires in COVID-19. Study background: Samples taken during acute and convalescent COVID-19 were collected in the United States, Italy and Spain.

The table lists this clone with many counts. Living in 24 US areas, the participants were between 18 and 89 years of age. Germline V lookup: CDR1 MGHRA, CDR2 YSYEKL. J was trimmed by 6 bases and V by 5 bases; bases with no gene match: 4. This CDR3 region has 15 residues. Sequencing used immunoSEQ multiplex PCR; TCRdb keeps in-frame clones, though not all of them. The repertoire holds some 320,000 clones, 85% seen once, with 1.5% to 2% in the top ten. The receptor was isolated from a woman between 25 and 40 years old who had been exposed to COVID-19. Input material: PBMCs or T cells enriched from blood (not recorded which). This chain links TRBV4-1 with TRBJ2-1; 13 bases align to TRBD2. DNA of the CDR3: TGCGCCAGCAGCTCGACTAGCGGGGGGCTCAATGAGCAGTTCTTC. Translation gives CASSSTSGGLNEQFF.